This is a list of T cell receptor beta chains from one sample in a study of human T cells and chemical hapten exposure. TCRdb reprocessed the RACE reads with MiXCR, giving one entry per CDR3 protein. In the table there are 25,000 to 35,000 distinct CDR3 sequences, 7.4% of which are singletons. The sequenced sample consisted of whole blood. The receptors originated from a human donor in good health. Some clones in this sample may be carry-over from other donors' samples. Each CDR3 is given with its conserved first and last residue. Fields, in order: V gene, D gene, clone size, CDR3 length, J gene, CDR3 DNA, CDR3 protein. The D gene is left open where the match is weak. Size values are once, few and many counts, or a class for expanded clones, and some rows have none.

V: TRBV4-2
D: TRBD1
size: few
length: 17
J: TRBJ1-1
DNA: TGTGCCAGCAGCCACGGACAGGGACCGGGGCTGAACACTGAAGCTTTCTTT
CDR3: CASSHGQGPGLNTEAFF

V: TRBV6-5
D: -
size: few
length: 13
J: TRBJ1-1
DNA: TGTGCCAGCAGTTACAGGGAGGGCACTGAAGCTTTCTTT
CDR3: CASSYREGTEAFF

V: TRBV30
D: -
size: many
length: 13
J: TRBJ2-1
DNA: TGTGCCTGGAGTCCCCTCCTAAGGGGCGGGCAGTTCTTC
CDR3: CAWSPLLRGGQFF

V: TRBV12-3/TRBV12-4
D: -
size: -
length: 13
J: TRBJ2-3
DNA: TGTGCCAGCAGACGACAGAGCACAGATACGCAGTATTTT
CDR3: CASRRQSTDTQYF

V: TRBV2
D: -
size: many
length: 13
J: TRBJ1-1
DNA: TGTGCCAGCAGTGAGGGAACGAACACTGAAGCTTTCTTT
CDR3: CASSEGTNTEAFF

V: TRBV5-4
D: -
size: -
length: 16
J: TRBJ2-3
DNA: TGTGCCAGCAGCTTGGAGGCAGGGAGGAGCACAGATACGCAGTATTTT
CDR3: CASSLEAGRSTDTQYF

V: TRBV2
D: TRBD1
size: -
length: 14
J: TRBJ1-2
DNA: TGTGCCAGCAGTGCCGGGACAGGGTATGGTGGCTACACCTTC
CDR3: CASSAGTGYGGYTF

V: TRBV11-2
D: -
size: -
length: 13
J: TRBJ2-1
DNA: TGTGCCAGCAGCTTAGAAAGGACGGGTGAGCAGTTCTTC
CDR3: CASSLERTGEQFF

V: TRBV20-1
D: -
size: many
length: 11
J: TRBJ2-7
DNA: TGCAGTGCTAGTCGTGGCTACGAGCAGTACTTC
CDR3: CSASRGYEQYF

V: TRBV2
D: -
size: -
length: 13
J: TRBJ2-1
DNA: TGTGCCAGCAGTGGCTCGGGAGCCAATGAGCAGTTCTTC
CDR3: CASSGSGANEQFF

V: TRBV2
D: -
size: many
length: 13
J: TRBJ2-3
DNA: TGTGCCAGCAGTAGGTTGACGAAAGATACGCAGTATTTT
CDR3: CASSRLTKDTQYF

V: TRBV30
D: -
size: -
length: 15
J: TRBJ1-1
DNA: TGTGCCTGGAGTCCCCTTGGCGTCCGGGACACTGAAGCTTTCTTT
CDR3: CAWSPLGVRDTEAFF

V: TRBV2
D: -
size: -
length: 11
J: TRBJ2-3
DNA: TGTGCCAGCCGGTGCACAGATACGCAGTATTTT
CDR3: CASRCTDTQYF

V: TRBV20-1
D: -
size: few
length: 14
J: TRBJ2-3
DNA: TGCAGTGCCGAGACGGGCGGGACAACAGATACGCAGTATTTT
CDR3: CSAETGGTTDTQYF

V: TRBV28
D: TRBD1
size: many
length: 15
J: TRBJ2-4
DNA: TGTGCCACCAGGGCAGGGGGCCTTAGGGAAAACATTCAGTACTTC
CDR3: CATRAGGLRENIQYF

V: TRBV4-1
D: -
size: many
length: 14
J: TRBJ1-1
DNA: TGCGCCAGCAGCCAAGATTCGGCGAACACTGAAGCTTTCTTT
CDR3: CASSQDSANTEAFF

V: TRBV7-9
D: -
size: many
length: 16
J: TRBJ2-1
DNA: TGTGCCAGCAGCACCATTCGAGAGAAGTCCTACAATGAGCAGTTCTTC
CDR3: CASSTIREKSYNEQFF

V: TRBV20-1
D: -
size: -
length: 15
J: TRBJ1-5
DNA: TGCAGTGCTAGTGAAAGAGGGGGGCTAGATCGGCCCCAGCATTTT
CDR3: CSASERGGLDRPQHF

V: TRBV12-3/TRBV12-4
D: -
size: few
length: 14
J: TRBJ2-3
DNA: TGTGCCAGCAGGAACAGGGAGGGCACAGATACGCAGTATTTT
CDR3: CASRNREGTDTQYF

V: TRBV7-2
D: TRBD2
size: many
length: 14
J: TRBJ2-3
DNA: TGTGCCAGCAGCTTACAAGCGGGAGCAGATACGCAGTATTTT
CDR3: CASSLQAGADTQYF

V: TRBV20-1
D: TRBD2
size: few
length: 16
J: TRBJ2-5
DNA: TGCAGTGCTAGCAGTGATAGGCGGGAGGGCCGAGAGACCCAGTACTTC
CDR3: CSASSDRREGRETQYF

V: TRBV9
D: -
size: -
length: 17
J: TRBJ1-3
DNA: TGTGCCAGCAGCGTAGGCACCGGCCCGAGCTCTGGAAACACCATATATTTT
CDR3: CASSVGTGPSSGNTIYF

V: TRBV12-3/TRBV12-4
D: TRBD2
size: -
length: 16
J: TRBJ2-7
DNA: TGTGCCAGCAGCCGTCGCCTAGCGGGAGGCTTGGTCGAGCAGTACTTC
CDR3: CASSRRLAGGLVEQYF

V: TRBV5-4
D: -
size: -
length: 14
J: TRBJ2-3
DNA: TGTGCCAGCAGCCCGCGACAGGGAGGAGATACGCAGTATTTT
CDR3: CASSPRQGGDTQYF

V: TRBV2
D: -
size: few
length: 14
J: TRBJ1-4
DNA: TGTGCCAGCCAGATTGGGACGGGTAATGAAAAACTGTTTTTT
CDR3: CASQIGTGNEKLFF

V: TRBV5-1
D: -
size: few
length: 13
J: TRBJ2-1
DNA: TGCGCCAGCAGCACCTCCTGGGGCGCCGAGCAGTTCTTC
CDR3: CASSTSWGAEQFF

V: TRBV7-2
D: -
size: few
length: 15
J: TRBJ1-6
DNA: TGTGCCAGCAGCTTATATCAGGGGAATAATTCACCCCTCCACTTT
CDR3: CASSLYQGNNSPLHF

V: TRBV3-1
D: -
size: -
length: 14
J: TRBJ1-1
DNA: TGTGCCAGCAGCCCCCTAGGATCGAACACTGAAGCTTTCTTT
CDR3: CASSPLGSNTEAFF

V: TRBV10-2
D: -
size: few
length: 14
J: TRBJ1-2
DNA: TGCGCCAGCAGGGAATTGGGACGGAACTATGGCTACACCTTC
CDR3: CASRELGRNYGYTF

V: TRBV29-1
D: TRBD1
size: many
length: 16
J: TRBJ2-1
DNA: TGCAGCGTAGGGGACAGGTCGTTGGGGGCTTACAATGAGCAGTTCTTC
CDR3: CSVGDRSLGAYNEQFF

V: TRBV18
D: -
size: few
length: 13
J: TRBJ1-1
DNA: TGTGCCAGCTCAGCACAGCGGAACACTGAAGCTTTCTTT
CDR3: CASSAQRNTEAFF

V: TRBV7-2
D: TRBD1
size: few
length: 15
J: TRBJ1-2
DNA: TGTGCCAGCAGCCACGGGACAGGGAGGGTGTATGGCTACACCTTC
CDR3: CASSHGTGRVYGYTF

V: TRBV19
D: -
size: few
length: 15
J: TRBJ2-2
DNA: TGTGCCAGTAACCCGGCAGGCCGTGGCACCGGGGAGCTGTTTTTT
CDR3: CASNPAGRGTGELFF

V: TRBV6-5
D: -
size: many
length: 15
J: TRBJ2-6
DNA: TGTGCCAGCAGTCCGGACGCCTCTGGGGCCAACGTCCTGACTTTC
CDR3: CASSPDASGANVLTF

V: TRBV24-1
D: TRBD2
size: many
length: 17
J: TRBJ2-1
DNA: TGTGCCACCAGTGGGGGGGCATTAGCGGGAAGGTACAATGAGCAGTTCTTC
CDR3: CATSGGALAGRYNEQFF

V: TRBV18
D: TRBD2
size: medium-sized
length: 16
J: TRBJ2-1
DNA: TGTGCCAGCTCACCACCGGGAGCGGGAGGGGGCAATGAGCAGTTCTTC
CDR3: CASSPPGAGGGNEQFF

V: TRBV10-3
D: -
size: few
length: 13
J: TRBJ2-2
DNA: TGTGCCATCGGGGGTGAGGAGTGCGGGGAGCTGTTTTTT
CDR3: CAIGGEECGELFF

V: TRBV6-5
D: -
size: few
length: 14
J: TRBJ2-5
DNA: TGTGCCAGCAGTTCAACGGGAGCGCTCGAGACCCAGTACTTC
CDR3: CASSSTGALETQYF

V: TRBV5-1
D: TRBD1
size: few
length: 16
J: TRBJ2-1
DNA: TGCGCCAGCAGCTTGGTTCCGGGACAGGGCGGCAATGAGCAGTTCTTC
CDR3: CASSLVPGQGGNEQFF

V: TRBV20-1
D: -
size: few
length: 11
J: TRBJ1-1
DNA: TGCAGTGCTAGAATAGAAGGGTTCGCTTTCTTT
CDR3: CSARIEGFAFF